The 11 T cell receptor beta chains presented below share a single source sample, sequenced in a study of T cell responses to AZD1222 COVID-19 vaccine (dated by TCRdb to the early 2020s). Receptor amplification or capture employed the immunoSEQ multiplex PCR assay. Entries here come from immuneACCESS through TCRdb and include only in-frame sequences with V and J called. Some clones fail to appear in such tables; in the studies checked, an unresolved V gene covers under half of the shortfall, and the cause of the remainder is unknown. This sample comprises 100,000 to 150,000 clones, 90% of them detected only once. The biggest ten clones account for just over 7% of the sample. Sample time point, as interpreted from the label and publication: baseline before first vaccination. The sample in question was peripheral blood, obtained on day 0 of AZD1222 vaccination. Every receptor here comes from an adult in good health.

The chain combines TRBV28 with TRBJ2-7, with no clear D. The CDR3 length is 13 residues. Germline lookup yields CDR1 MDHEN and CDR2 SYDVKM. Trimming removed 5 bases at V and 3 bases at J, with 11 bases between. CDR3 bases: TGTGCCAGCAGTCCCTGGGCAGACTACGAGCAGTACTTC. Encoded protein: CASSPWADYEQYF.

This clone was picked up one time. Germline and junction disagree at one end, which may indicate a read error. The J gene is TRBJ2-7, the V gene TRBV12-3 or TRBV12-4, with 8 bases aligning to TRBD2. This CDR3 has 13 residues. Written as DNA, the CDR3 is TGTGCCAGCAGACTTAGCGGGACCTACGGGCAGTACTTC. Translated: CASRLSGTYGQYF.

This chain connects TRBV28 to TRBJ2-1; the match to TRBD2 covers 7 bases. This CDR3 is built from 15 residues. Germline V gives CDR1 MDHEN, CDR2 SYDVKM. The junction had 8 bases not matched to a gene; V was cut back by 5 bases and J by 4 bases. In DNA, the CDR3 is TGTGCCAGCAGTAACGGGGCTAGCGGATACAATGAGCAGTTCTTC. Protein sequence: CASSNGASGYNEQFF.

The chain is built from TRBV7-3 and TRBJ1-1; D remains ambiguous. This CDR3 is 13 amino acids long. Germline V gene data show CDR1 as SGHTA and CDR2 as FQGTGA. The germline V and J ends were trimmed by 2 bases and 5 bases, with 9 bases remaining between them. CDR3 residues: CASSLFAGTEAFF. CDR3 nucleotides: TGTGCCAGCAGCTTATTCGCTGGGACTGAAGCTTTCTTT.

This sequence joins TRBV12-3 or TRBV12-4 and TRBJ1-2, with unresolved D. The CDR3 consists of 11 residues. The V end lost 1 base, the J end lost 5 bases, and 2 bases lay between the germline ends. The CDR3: CASSLGYGYTF. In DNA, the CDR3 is TGTGCCAGCAGTTTAGGATATGGCTACACCTTC.

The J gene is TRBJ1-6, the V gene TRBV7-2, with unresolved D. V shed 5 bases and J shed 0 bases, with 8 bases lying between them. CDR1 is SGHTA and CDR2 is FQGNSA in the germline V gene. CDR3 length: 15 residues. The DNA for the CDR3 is TGTGCCAGCAGCCCAGATAGCTCCTATAATTCACCCCTCCACTTT. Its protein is CASSPDSSYNSPLHF.

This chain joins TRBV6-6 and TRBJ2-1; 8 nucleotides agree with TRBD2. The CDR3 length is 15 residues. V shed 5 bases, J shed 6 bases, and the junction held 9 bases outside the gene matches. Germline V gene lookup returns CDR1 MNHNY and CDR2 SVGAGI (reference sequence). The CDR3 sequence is CASSVPGLEGNEQFF. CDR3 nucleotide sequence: TGTGCCAGCAGTGTACCGGGACTAGAAGGCAATGAGCAGTTCTTC.

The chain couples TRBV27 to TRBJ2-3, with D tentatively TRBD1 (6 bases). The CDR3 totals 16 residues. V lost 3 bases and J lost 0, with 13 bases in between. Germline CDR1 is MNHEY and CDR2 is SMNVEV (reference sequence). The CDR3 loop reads CASSLRQATSTDTQYF. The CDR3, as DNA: TGTGCCAGCAGTTTGCGACAGGCCACTAGCACAGATACGCAGTATTTT.

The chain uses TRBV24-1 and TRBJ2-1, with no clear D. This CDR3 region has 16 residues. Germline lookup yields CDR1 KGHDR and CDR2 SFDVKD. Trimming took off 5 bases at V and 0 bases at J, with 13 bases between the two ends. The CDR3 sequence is CATSARKLSSYNEQFF. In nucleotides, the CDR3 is TGTGCCACCAGTGCGCGAAAATTAAGCTCCTACAATGAGCAGTTCTTC.

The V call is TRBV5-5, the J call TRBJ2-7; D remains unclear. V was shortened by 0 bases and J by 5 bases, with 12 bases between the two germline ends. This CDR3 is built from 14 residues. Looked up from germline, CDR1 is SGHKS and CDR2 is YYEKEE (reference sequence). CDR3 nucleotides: TGTGCCAGCAGCTTGGGCGTTGGGTTGCACGAGCAGTACTTC. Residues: CASSLGVGLHEQYF.

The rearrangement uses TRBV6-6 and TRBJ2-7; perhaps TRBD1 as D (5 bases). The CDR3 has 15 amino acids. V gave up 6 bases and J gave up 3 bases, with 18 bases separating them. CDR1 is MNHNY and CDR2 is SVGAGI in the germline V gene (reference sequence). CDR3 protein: CASRGRATDIYEQYF. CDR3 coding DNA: TGTGCCAGCAGAGGAAGGGCGACAGACATCTACGAGCAGTACTTC.